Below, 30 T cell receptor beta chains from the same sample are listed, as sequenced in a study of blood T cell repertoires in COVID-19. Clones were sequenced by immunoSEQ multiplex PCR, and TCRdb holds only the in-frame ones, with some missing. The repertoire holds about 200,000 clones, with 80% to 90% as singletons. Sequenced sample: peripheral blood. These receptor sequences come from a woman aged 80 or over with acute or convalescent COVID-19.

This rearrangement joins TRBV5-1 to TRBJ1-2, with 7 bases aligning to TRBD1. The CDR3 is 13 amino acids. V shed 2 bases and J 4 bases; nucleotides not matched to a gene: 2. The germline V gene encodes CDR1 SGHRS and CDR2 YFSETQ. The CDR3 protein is CASSLSGGYGYTF. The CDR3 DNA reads TGCGCCAGCAGCTTATCAGGGGGCTATGGCTACACCTTC.

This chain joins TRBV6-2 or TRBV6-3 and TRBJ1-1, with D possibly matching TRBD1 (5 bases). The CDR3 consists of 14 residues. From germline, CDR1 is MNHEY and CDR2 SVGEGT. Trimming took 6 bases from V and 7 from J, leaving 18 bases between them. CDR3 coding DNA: TGTGCCAGCAGCGACTATGGGGGGAATGTTGAAGCTTTCTTT. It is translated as CASSDYGGNVEAFF.

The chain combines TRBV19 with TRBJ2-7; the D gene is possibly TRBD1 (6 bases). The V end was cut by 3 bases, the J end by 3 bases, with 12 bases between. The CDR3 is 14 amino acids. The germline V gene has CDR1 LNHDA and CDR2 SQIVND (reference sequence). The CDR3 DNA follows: TGTGCCAGTAGTATCTCCTTGGACAGCTACGAGCAGTACTTC. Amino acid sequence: CASSISLDSYEQYF.

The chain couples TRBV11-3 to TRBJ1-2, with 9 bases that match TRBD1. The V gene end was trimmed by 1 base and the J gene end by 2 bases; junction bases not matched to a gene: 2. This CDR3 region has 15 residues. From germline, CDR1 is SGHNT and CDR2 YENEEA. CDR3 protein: CASSLGTGVNYGYTF. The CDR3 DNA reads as TGTGCCAGCAGCTTAGGGACAGGGGTGAACTATGGCTACACCTTC.

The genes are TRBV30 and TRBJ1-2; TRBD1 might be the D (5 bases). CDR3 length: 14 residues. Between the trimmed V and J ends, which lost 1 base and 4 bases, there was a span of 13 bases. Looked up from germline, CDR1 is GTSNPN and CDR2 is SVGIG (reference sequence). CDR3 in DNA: TGTGCCTGGAGTGATGGGGGGGGAAGCTATGGCTACACCTTC. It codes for CAWSDGGGSYGYTF. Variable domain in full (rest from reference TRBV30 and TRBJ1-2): SQTIHQWPATLVQPVGSPLSLECTVEGTSNPNLYWYRQAAGRGLQLLFYSVGIGQISSEVPQNLSASRPQDRQFILSSKKLLLSDSGFYLCAWSDGGGSYGYTFGSGTRLTVV.

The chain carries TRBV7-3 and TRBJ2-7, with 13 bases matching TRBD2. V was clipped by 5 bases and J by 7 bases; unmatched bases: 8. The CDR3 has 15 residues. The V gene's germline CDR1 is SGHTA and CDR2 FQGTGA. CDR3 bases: TGTGCCAGCAGCCTAGGGACTAGCGGGATTGGTGAGCAGTACTTC. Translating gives CASSLGTSGIGEQYF.

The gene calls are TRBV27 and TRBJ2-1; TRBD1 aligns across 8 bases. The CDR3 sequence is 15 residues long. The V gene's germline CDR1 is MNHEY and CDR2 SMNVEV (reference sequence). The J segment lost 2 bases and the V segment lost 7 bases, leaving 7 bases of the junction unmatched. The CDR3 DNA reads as TGTGCCAGCACTATCGACAGGGGACCCTACAATGAGCAGTTCTTC. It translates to CASTIDRGPYNEQFF.

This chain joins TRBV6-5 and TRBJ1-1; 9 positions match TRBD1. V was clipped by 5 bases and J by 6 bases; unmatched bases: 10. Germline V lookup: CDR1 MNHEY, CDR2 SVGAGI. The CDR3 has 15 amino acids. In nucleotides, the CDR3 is TGTGCCAGCAGTCGTAAGACAGGGGGAGACCCTGAAGCTTTCTTT. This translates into CASSRKTGGDPEAFF.

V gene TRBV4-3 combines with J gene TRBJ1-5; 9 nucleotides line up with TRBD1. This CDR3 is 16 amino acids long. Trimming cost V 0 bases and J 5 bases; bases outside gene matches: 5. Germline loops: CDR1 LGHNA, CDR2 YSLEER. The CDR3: CASSQDWGQGHQPQHF. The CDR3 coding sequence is TGCGCCAGCAGCCAAGATTGGGGACAGGGTCATCAGCCCCAGCATTTT.

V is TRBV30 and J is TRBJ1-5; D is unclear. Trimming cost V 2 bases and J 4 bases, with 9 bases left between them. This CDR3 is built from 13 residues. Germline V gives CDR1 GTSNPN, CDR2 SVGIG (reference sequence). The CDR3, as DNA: TGTGCCTGGAGTCAAAGCGAGAATCAGCCCCAGCATTTT. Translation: CAWSQSENQPQHF.

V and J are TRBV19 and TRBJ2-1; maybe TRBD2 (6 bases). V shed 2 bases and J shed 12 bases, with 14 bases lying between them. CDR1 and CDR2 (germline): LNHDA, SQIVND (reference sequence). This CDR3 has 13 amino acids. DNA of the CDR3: TGTGCCAGTAGTATACGGGAGCGGCAGGGGCAGTTCTTC. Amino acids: CASSIRERQGQFF.

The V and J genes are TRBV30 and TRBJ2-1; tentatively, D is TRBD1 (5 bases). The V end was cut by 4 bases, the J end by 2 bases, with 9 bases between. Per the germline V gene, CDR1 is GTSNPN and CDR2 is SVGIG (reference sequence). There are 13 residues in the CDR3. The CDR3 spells CAWKGIPYNEQFF. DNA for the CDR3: TGTGCCTGGAAGGGGATACCCTACAATGAGCAGTTCTTC.

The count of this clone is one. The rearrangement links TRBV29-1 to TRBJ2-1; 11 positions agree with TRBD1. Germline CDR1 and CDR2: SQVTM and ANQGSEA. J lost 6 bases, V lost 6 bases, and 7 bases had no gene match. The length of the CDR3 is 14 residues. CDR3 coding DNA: TGCAGCGTCGGCCGGGACAGGGGGGTCAATGAGCAGTTCTTC. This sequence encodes CSVGRDRGVNEQFF.

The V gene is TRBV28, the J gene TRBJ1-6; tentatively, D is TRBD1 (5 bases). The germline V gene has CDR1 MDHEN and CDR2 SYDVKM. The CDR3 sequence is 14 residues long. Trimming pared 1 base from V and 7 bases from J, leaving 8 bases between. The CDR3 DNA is TGTGCCAGCAGTTTATTGACAGAGAATTCACCCCTCCACTTT. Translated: CASSLLTENSPLHF.

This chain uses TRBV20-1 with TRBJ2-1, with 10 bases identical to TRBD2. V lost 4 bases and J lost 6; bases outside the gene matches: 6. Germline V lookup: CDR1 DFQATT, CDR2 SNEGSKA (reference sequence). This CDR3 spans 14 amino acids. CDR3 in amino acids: CSANEREGLNEQFF. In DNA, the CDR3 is TGCAGTGCTAATGAGCGGGAGGGCCTCAATGAGCAGTTCTTC.

The CDR3, as DNA: TGTGCCTGGAGTGTGAACACCGATCAGCCCCAGCATTTT. Translation: CAWSVNTDQPQHF. The chain uses TRBV30 and TRBJ1-5; D not certain. With 0 bases removed from V and 5 bases from J, the gap between germline ends came to 8 bases. Looked up from germline, CDR1 is GTSNPN and CDR2 is SVGIG (reference sequence). The CDR3 has 13 residues.

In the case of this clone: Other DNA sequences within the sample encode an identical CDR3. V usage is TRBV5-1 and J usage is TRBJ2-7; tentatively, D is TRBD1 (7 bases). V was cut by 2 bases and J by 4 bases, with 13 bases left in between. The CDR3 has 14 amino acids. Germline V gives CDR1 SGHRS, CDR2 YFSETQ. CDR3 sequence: CASSLGQGGYEQYF. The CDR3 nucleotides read TGCGCCAGCAGCTTAGGTCAGGGGGGTTACGAGCAGTACTTC.

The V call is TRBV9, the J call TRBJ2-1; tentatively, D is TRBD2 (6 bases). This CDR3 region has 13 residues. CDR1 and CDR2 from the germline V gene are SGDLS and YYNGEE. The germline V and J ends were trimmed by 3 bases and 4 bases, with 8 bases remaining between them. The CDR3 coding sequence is TGTGCCAGCAGCGACGGGAGTTACAATGAGCAGTTCTTC. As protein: CASSDGSYNEQFF. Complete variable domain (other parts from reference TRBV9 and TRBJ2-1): DSGVTQTPKHLITATGQRVTLRCSPRSGDLSVYWYQQSLDQGLQFLIQYYNGEERAKGNILERFSAQQFPDLHSELNLSSLELGDSALYFCASSDGSYNEQFFGPGTRLTVL.

CDR3 loop: CASSPGTMNTGELFF. The CDR3 DNA follows: TGTGCCAGCAGTCCCGGGACAATGAACACCGGGGAGCTGTTTTTT. The V gene is TRBV6-5, the J gene TRBJ2-2, with D possibly matching TRBD1 (6 bases). Germline V gene data show CDR1 as MNHEY and CDR2 as SVGAGI. The V end was cut by 5 bases, the J end by 1 base, with 11 bases between. This CDR3 is built from 15 residues.

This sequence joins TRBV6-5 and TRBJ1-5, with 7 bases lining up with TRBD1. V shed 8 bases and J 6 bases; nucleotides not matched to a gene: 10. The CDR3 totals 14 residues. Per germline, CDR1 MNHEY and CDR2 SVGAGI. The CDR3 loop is CASQGEIRGQPQHF. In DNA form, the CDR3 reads TGTGCCAGCCAGGGGGAAATAAGAGGTCAGCCCCAGCATTTT.

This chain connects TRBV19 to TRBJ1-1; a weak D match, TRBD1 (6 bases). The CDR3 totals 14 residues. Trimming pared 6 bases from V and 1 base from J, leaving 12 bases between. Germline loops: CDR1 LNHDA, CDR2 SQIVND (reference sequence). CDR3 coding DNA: TGTGCCAGTAGGGAACAGGGTCCGAACACTGAAGCTTTCTTT. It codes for CASREQGPNTEAFF.

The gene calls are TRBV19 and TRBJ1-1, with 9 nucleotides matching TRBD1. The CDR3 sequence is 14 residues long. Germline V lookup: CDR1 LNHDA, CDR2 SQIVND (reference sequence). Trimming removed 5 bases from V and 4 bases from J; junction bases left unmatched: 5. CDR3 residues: CASSETGGVTEAFF. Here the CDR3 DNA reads TGTGCCAGTAGTGAAACAGGGGGCGTCACTGAAGCTTTCTTT.

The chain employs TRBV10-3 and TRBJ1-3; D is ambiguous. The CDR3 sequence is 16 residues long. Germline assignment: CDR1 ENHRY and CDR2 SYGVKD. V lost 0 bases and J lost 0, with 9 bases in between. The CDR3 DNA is TGTGCCATCAGTGAGTCGACGGGTCTCTCTGGAAACACCATATATTTT. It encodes CAISESTGLSGNTIYF.

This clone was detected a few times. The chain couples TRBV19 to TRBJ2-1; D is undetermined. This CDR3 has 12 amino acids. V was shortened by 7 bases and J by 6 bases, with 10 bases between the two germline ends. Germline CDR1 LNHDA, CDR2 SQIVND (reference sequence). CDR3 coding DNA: TGTGCCAGTACTTTCGGCGGCAATGAGCAGTTCTTC. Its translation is CASTFGGNEQFF.

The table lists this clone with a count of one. Here the CDR3 reads CASSRLAGGSYEQYF. The CDR3 DNA is TGTGCCAGCAGTCGACTAGCGGGGGGAAGCTACGAGCAGTACTTC. The V call is TRBV27, the J call TRBJ2-7, with 13 bases fitting TRBD2. This CDR3 comprises 15 residues. CDR1 and CDR2 from the germline V gene are MNHEY and SMNVEV (reference sequence). V was pared by 5 bases and J by 3 bases, with 4 bases of the junction left unmatched.

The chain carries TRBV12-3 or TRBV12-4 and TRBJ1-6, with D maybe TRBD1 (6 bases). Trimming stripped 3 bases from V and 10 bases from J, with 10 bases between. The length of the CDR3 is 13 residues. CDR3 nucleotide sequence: TGTGCCAGCAGTTTGGCACAGGGCTCACCCCTCCACTTT. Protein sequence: CASSLAQGSPLHF.

Here the CDR3 DNA reads TGTGCCAGCAGCTTAGCGCAGGTCTCCTACGAGCAGTACTTC. Protein sequence: CASSLAQVSYEQYF. The chain joins TRBV7-9 to TRBJ2-7; no clear D. The CDR3 spans 14 residues. Germline V gene lookup returns CDR1 SEHNR and CDR2 FQNEAQ (reference sequence). V shed 0 bases and J shed 0 bases, with 6 bases lying between them.

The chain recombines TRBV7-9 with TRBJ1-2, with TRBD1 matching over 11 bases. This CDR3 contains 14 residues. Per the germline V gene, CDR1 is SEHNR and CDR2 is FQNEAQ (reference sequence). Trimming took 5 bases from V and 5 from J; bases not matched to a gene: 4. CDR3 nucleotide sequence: TGTGCCAGCAGCCGGACAGGGGGCCCTTATGGCTACACCTTC. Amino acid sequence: CASSRTGGPYGYTF.

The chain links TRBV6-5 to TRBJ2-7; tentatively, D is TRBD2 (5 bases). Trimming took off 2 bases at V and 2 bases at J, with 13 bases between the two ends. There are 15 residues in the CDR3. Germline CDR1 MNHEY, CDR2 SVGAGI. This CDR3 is CASSYMPAGTYEQYF. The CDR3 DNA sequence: TGTGCCAGCAGTTACATGCCCGCGGGTACCTACGAGCAGTACTTC.

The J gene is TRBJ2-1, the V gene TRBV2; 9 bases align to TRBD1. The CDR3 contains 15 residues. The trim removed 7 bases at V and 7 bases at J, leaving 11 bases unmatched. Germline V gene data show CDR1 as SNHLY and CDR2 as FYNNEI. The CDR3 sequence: CASTRLTGGGNEQFF. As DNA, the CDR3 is TGTGCCAGCACTCGCCTGACAGGGGGTGGGAATGAGCAGTTCTTC.